These 29 T cell receptor beta chains came from one sample sequenced in a study of cytomegalovirus exposure and HLA in healthy donors. Using immunoSEQ multiplex PCR, the repertoire was profiled, and TCRdb retains in-frame clones only, with some absent. The data show 95,000 to 150,000 clones, 85% to 90% seen once. Input material: PBMCs. These receptors all come from a woman aged 18-35 years in good health and CMV-seropositive.

The rearrangement links TRBV9 to TRBJ2-7, with D perhaps matching TRBD2 (6 bases). CDR1 is SGDLS, CDR2 YYNGEE, per germline. This CDR3 region has 17 residues. V lost 3 bases to trimming and J lost 6 bases, with 25 bases between them. Here the CDR3 reads CASSASDFWGGLGEQYF. The CDR3 coding sequence is TGTGCCAGCAGCGCCTCGGACTTCTGGGGAGGTTTAGGCGAGCAGTACTTC.

The V and J genes are TRBV27 and TRBJ1-1, with no clear D. Germline CDR1 is MNHEY and CDR2 is SMNVEV (reference sequence). The CDR3 totals 13 residues. V lost 8 bases and J 1 base, leaving 11 bases between the germline ends. The CDR3 is CASHAGSNTEAFF. The CDR3 region has the DNA TGTGCCAGCCACGCAGGTTCGAACACTGAAGCTTTCTTT.

The chain uses TRBV6-1 and TRBJ1-1; D is possibly TRBD1 (5 bases). The germline CDR1 and CDR2 sequences are MNHNS and SASEGT. CDR3 length: 14 amino acids. Between the trimmed V and J ends, which lost 11 bases and 4 bases, there was a span of 20 bases. DNA of the CDR3: TGTGCCGGGGGTCACGGGGGGACGGGCACTGAAGCTTTCTTT. It codes for CAGGHGGTGTEAFF.

This rearrangement joins TRBV4-3 to TRBJ2-5, with D unresolved. CDR3 size: 15 residues. CDR1 is LGHNA, CDR2 YSLEER, per germline. The V gene lost 4 bases and the J gene lost 4 bases, with 16 bases spanning the gap. The CDR3 region is CASSPTVFGGETQYF. The DNA for the CDR3 is TGCGCCAGCAGCCCGACGGTGTTCGGCGGAGAGACCCAGTACTTC.

The chain joins TRBV28 to TRBJ1-1; tentatively, D is TRBD1 (6 bases). CDR3 size: 14 residues. Trimming removed 7 bases from V and 11 bases from J, with 23 bases in between. The germline gives CDR1 MDHEN, CDR2 SYDVKM. CDR3 in amino acids: CASTSGGAGISAFF. DNA of the CDR3: TGTGCCAGCACCTCGGGGGGGGCGGGGATCTCGGCTTTCTTT.

This clone was observed a single time. The genes are TRBV2 and TRBJ2-2; D may be TRBD1 (6 bases). The length of the CDR3 is 14 residues. Trimming cost V 4 bases and J 7 bases, with 13 bases left between them. Germline V gene sequence: CDR1 SNHLY, CDR2 FYNNEI. The DNA for the CDR3 is TGTGCCAGCAGTGTTTCAGGGGCTGGCGGGGAGCTGTTTTTT. This encodes CASSVSGAGGELFF.

This clone has just one count. V is TRBV19 and J is TRBJ1-5, with 7 positions matching TRBD1. V gave up 5 bases and J gave up 5 bases; unmatched junction bases: 18. Looked up from germline, CDR1 is LNHDA and CDR2 is SQIVND (reference sequence). The length of the CDR3 is 18 residues. Here the CDR3 DNA reads TGTGCCAGTAGTGCGGGACGCGGACAGGTCGGTATATATCAGCCCCAGCATTTT. This codes for CASSAGRGQVGIYQPQHF.

The chain has TRBV11-2 and TRBJ1-2, with a possible D match to TRBD1 (6 bases). The germline CDR1 and CDR2 sequences are SGHAT and FQNNGV. V was cut by 3 bases and J by 4 bases, with 15 bases left in between. The length of the CDR3 is 15 residues. The CDR3, as DNA: TGTGCCAGCAGCTTGGGAACAGGGCTCTTCTATGGCTACACCTTC. Translating it yields CASSLGTGLFYGYTF.

This chain links TRBV19 with TRBJ2-2; a possible D gene is TRBD2 (5 bases). This CDR3 contains 13 residues. Trimming stripped 6 bases from V and 6 bases from J, with 11 bases between. Germline lookup yields CDR1 LNHDA and CDR2 SQIVND (reference sequence). CDR3: CASRAPGAGELFF. As DNA, the CDR3 is TGTGCCAGTAGAGCGCCCGGGGCCGGGGAGCTGTTTTTT.

V gene TRBV5-4 combines with J gene TRBJ2-2, with 8 positions matching TRBD1. The CDR3 loop spans 16 amino acids. J was trimmed by 6 bases and V by 3 bases; bases with no gene match: 10. Germline lookup yields CDR1 SGHNT and CDR2 YYREEE (reference sequence). CDR3 coding DNA: TGTGCCAGCAGCTCATCAGGGGGCCTGGTGGCCGGGGAGCTGTTTTTT. This sequence encodes CASSSSGGLVAGELFF.

In its sample, this clone was seen a few times. The chain recombines TRBV5-1 with TRBJ1-1, with TRBD1 matching 8 bases. Germline V gene data show CDR1 as SGHRS and CDR2 as YFSETQ. This CDR3 has 15 residues. Trimming removed 0 bases from V and 1 base from J; junction bases left unmatched: 2. CDR3 region: CASSLDQGANTEAFF. In DNA form, the CDR3 reads TGCGCCAGCAGCTTGGATCAGGGGGCGAACACTGAAGCTTTCTTT.

This clone came up once. The chain couples TRBV20-1 to TRBJ1-1; D not certain. From germline, CDR1 is DFQATT and CDR2 SNEGSKA (reference sequence). This CDR3 has 11 residues. Trimming shortened V by 5 bases and J by 6 bases, and 10 bases separated the two germline ends. CDR3 amino acids: CSAQSGAEAFF. The CDR3 nucleotides read TGCAGTGCTCAGTCAGGCGCTGAAGCTTTCTTT.

The rearrangement joins TRBV6-5 to TRBJ1-1, with TRBD1 as a possible D gene (6 bases). V dropped 7 bases and J dropped 5 bases, with 20 bases sitting between them. CDR3 length: 15 amino acids. Per germline, CDR1 MNHEY and CDR2 SVGAGI. This chain's CDR3 is CASTQGGVLGTEAFF. CDR3 nucleotide sequence: TGTGCCAGCACTCAAGGGGGGGTATTGGGGACTGAAGCTTTCTTT.

This clone occurred once. The V and J genes are TRBV14 and TRBJ2-3; TRBD1 is a possible D gene (6 bases). V was shortened by 4 bases and J by 1 base, with 12 bases between the two germline ends. Germline CDR1 is SGHDN and CDR2 is FVKESK. The CDR3 covers 15 residues. The CDR3 nucleotides read TGTGCCAGCAGCCCCGGACAGATTGGCACAGATACGCAGTATTTT. Encoded protein: CASSPGQIGTDTQYF.

The V and J genes are TRBV7-2 and TRBJ2-7, with D unclear. V dropped 5 bases and J dropped 0 bases, with 11 bases sitting between them. The germline V gene has CDR1 SGHTA and CDR2 FQGNSA. This CDR3 is 14 amino acids long. The CDR3 region is CASSLRRSSYEQYF. The CDR3 DNA reads TGTGCCAGCAGCCTTAGGCGGAGCTCCTACGAGCAGTACTTC. The variable domain in full, completed from reference TRBV7-2 and TRBJ2-7, reads GAGVSQSPSNKVTEKGKDVELRCDPISGHTALYWYRQSLGQGLEFLIYFQGNSAPDKSGLPSDRFSAERTGGSVSTLTIQRTQQEDSAVYLCASSLRRSSYEQYFGPGTRLTVT.

The chain is built from TRBV6-1 and TRBJ1-5; possibly TRBD1 for D (5 bases). The CDR3 is 15 residues long. Germline lookup yields CDR1 MNHNS and CDR2 SASEGT. Trimming removed 2 bases from V and 0 bases from J, with 8 bases in between. Here the CDR3 reads CASSEPGLSNQPQHF. CDR3 nucleotides: TGTGCCAGCAGTGAACCGGGACTTAGCAATCAGCCCCAGCATTTT.

V is TRBV19 and J is TRBJ1-2; no reliable D call. The CDR3 loop spans 13 amino acids. CDR1 LNHDA and CDR2 SQIVND come from the germline V gene (reference sequence). The V gene lost 0 bases and the J gene lost 3 bases, with 5 bases spanning the gap. Here the CDR3 reads CASSIEQYYGYTF. The DNA of the CDR3 is TGTGCCAGTAGTATAGAGCAGTACTATGGCTACACCTTC. The whole variable domain, filled in from reference TRBV19 and TRBJ1-2, reads DGGITQSPKYLFRKEGQNVTLSCEQNLNHDAMYWYRQDPGQGLRLIYYSQIVNDFQKGDIAEGYSVSREKKESFPLTVTSAQKNPTAFYLCASSIEQYYGYTFGSGTRLTVV.

The CDR3 region is CASTMTTNEKLFF. CDR3 DNA sequence: TGTGCCAGCACTATGACAACTAATGAAAAACTGTTTTTT. The J gene is TRBJ1-4, the V gene TRBV6-1; D is uncertain. The ends were cut back, 7 bases at V and 0 bases at J, with 6 bases in the middle. Germline lookup yields CDR1 MNHNS and CDR2 SASEGT. The CDR3 has 13 residues.

This chain links TRBV13 with TRBJ1-5; D ambiguous. Looked up from germline, CDR1 is PRHDT and CDR2 is FYEKMQ (reference sequence). The ends were cut back, 4 bases at V and 0 bases at J, with 10 bases in the middle. This CDR3 has 15 residues. The CDR3 coding sequence is TGTGCCAGCAGCTCTAGTGGAGATAGCAATCAGCCCCAGCATTTT. The encoded protein is CASSSSGDSNQPQHF.

This chain uses TRBV7-2 with TRBJ2-3; D may be TRBD1 (5 bases). The CDR3 is made up of 16 amino acids. The V gene lost 2 bases and the J gene lost 2 bases, with 14 bases spanning the gap. CDR1 SGHTA and CDR2 FQGNSA come from the germline V gene. The CDR3 here is CASSLQGEPNTDTQYF. The CDR3 nucleotides are TGTGCCAGCAGCTTACAAGGGGAACCTAACACAGATACGCAGTATTTT.

This chain connects TRBV6-1 to TRBJ1-4; no clear D. Trimming cost V 2 bases and J 10 bases, with 5 bases left between them. CDR3 length: 11 residues. The germline V gene has CDR1 MNHNS and CDR2 SASEGT. As DNA, the CDR3 is TGTGCCAGCAGTGAACCCCTAAAACTGTTTTTT. Protein sequence: CASSEPLKLFF.

The rearrangement joins TRBV19 to TRBJ1-1; TRBD1 matches 7 bases. V was clipped by 0 bases and J by 7 bases; unmatched bases: 11. Germline V gene sequence: CDR1 LNHDA, CDR2 SQIVND (reference sequence). This CDR3 comprises 16 residues. The chain's CDR3 is CASSIDRGRGTGEAFF. The CDR3 DNA sequence: TGTGCCAGTAGTATAGATCGAGGCAGGGGGACGGGTGAAGCTTTCTTT.

The chain carries TRBV27 and TRBJ2-7; D gene unclear. Germline CDR1 is MNHEY and CDR2 is SMNVEV (reference sequence). The CDR3 totals 12 residues. V lost 2 bases to trimming and J lost 4 bases, with 6 bases between them. This chain's CDR3 is CASSLAGYEQYF. In DNA form, the CDR3 reads TGTGCCAGCAGTTTAGCCGGGTACGAGCAGTACTTC.

The chain uses TRBV5-6 and TRBJ1-2; 9 nucleotides match TRBD1. Germline trimming cut 0 bases from V and 6 bases from J; bases unmatched to any gene: 3. The CDR3 consists of 14 residues. CDR1 SGHDT and CDR2 YYEEEE come from the germline V gene. In nucleotides, the CDR3 is TGTGCCAGCAGCTTGGGGACAGGGGATCATGGCTACACCTTC. Its protein product is CASSLGTGDHGYTF.

The genes are TRBV27 and TRBJ2-7; 9 positions match TRBD2. This CDR3 has 14 residues. The germline V gene encodes CDR1 MNHEY and CDR2 SMNVEV (reference sequence). J was trimmed by 6 bases and V by 5 bases; bases with no gene match: 8. CDR3 protein: CASSPGVAGVEQYF. The DNA of the CDR3 is TGTGCCAGCAGTCCCGGAGTAGCGGGAGTCGAGCAGTACTTC.

This chain links TRBV9 with TRBJ2-1, with 8 nucleotides matching TRBD2. The junction had 10 bases not matched to a gene; V was cut back by 4 bases and J by 7 bases. The CDR3 loop spans 15 amino acids. Germline V gene sequence: CDR1 SGDLS, CDR2 YYNGEE. DNA of the CDR3: TGTGCCAGCAGCCGCGGGGTAGCGGGACTGAATGAGCAGTTCTTC. Its protein is CASSRGVAGLNEQFF.

The chain links TRBV4-2 to TRBJ1-1, with D uncertain. Germline CDR1 reads LGHNA; CDR2 reads YNFKEQ. The CDR3 loop spans 15 amino acids. Trimming took 2 bases from V and 2 from J, leaving 12 bases between them. CDR3 amino acids: CASSQLVSSNTEAFF. The CDR3 DNA is TGTGCCAGCAGCCAATTAGTTTCGTCAAACACTGAAGCTTTCTTT.

V is TRBV10-1 and J is TRBJ1-5, with TRBD1 matching 10 bases. The germline V gene encodes CDR1 WNHNN and CDR2 SYGVQD (reference sequence). This CDR3 has 18 amino acids. With V trimmed by 5 bases and J by 0 bases, 10 bases remained unmatched. CDR3: CASSLGQGTPGSNQPQHF. In DNA, the CDR3 is TGCGCCAGCAGTTTGGGACAGGGGACCCCTGGTAGCAATCAGCCCCAGCATTTT.

The chain combines TRBV13 with TRBJ1-2, with D tentatively TRBD1 (6 bases). The germline CDR1 and CDR2 sequences are PRHDT and FYEKMQ (reference sequence). The CDR3 totals 14 residues. Trimming shortened V by 5 bases and J by 0 bases, and 10 bases separated the two germline ends. This CDR3 is CASSGRQANYGYTF. The CDR3 region has the DNA TGTGCCAGCAGCGGAAGACAGGCTAACTATGGCTACACCTTC.